Presented here are 14 T cell receptor beta chains from one specimen sequenced in a study of shared clonotypes between healthy human individuals. The protocol was immunoSEQ multiplex PCR, while the TCRdb copy is restricted to in-frame clones and leaves out a portion. The repertoire includes about 2.1 million clones, just over 90% of them detected once, and 1.5% to 2% sits in the top ten. Naive CD8 cells were CD45RO-negative, positively selected for CCR7, excluding terminally differentiated effector memory CD45RA+ cells. Sequencing was performed on naive CD8+ T cells from PBMCs. The receptors derive from a man between 18 and 29 years old in good health. Some clones in this sample may be carry-over from other donors' samples.

The chain combines TRBV13 with TRBJ2-1; D not certain. V was shortened by 0 bases and J by 9 bases, with 6 bases between the two germline ends. The CDR3 has 12 amino acids. Germline loops: CDR1 PRHDT, CDR2 FYEKMQ (reference sequence). The CDR3 coding sequence is TGTGCCAGCAGCTTAGGAGGTGGTGAGCAGTTCTTC. This gives the protein CASSLGGGEQFF.

This clone was counted only a few times. Other DNA sequences in the same sample also yield this CDR3. V usage is TRBV19 and J usage is TRBJ1-1; no reliable D call. The CDR3 has 13 residues. V was trimmed by 3 bases and J by 1 base, leaving 6 bases between them. Germline-derived CDR1 and CDR2 are LNHDA and SQIVND (reference sequence). DNA of the CDR3: TGTGCCAGTAGTATCGCGTCGAACACTGAAGCTTTCTTT. It yields the protein CASSIASNTEAFF.

The chain carries TRBV7-9 and TRBJ1-5; a weak D match, TRBD1 (5 bases). Trimming removed 0 bases at V and 1 base at J, with 10 bases between. The CDR3 runs to 16 residues. Germline-derived CDR1 and CDR2 are SEHNR and FQNEAQ (reference sequence). CDR3 nucleotide sequence: TGTGCCAGCAGCTTAGCATCAGGGTTGAGCAATCAGCCCCAGCATTTT. Protein sequence: CASSLASGLSNQPQHF.

The chain uses TRBV7-2 and TRBJ2-5; maybe TRBD2 (5 bases). Trimming took 5 bases from V and 4 from J, leaving 20 bases between them. CDR1 SGHTA and CDR2 FQGNSA come from the germline V gene. The CDR3 contains 16 residues. This CDR3 is CASSPQRGSRGETQYF. CDR3 in DNA: TGTGCCAGCAGCCCCCAGAGAGGGAGTCGGGGAGAGACCCAGTACTTC.

There are a few counts of this clone. V usage is TRBV27 and J usage is TRBJ2-7, with TRBD1 as a possible D gene (5 bases). Germline CDR1 reads MNHEY; CDR2 reads SMNVEV (reference sequence). CDR3 size: 11 residues. Trimming left V 7 bases short and J 5 bases short, with 9 bases between. The chain's CDR3 is CASTQGDEQYF. In DNA, the CDR3 is TGTGCCAGCACCCAAGGGGACGAGCAGTACTTC.

The V and J genes are TRBV10-2 and TRBJ2-7; no definite D call. The CDR3 extends over 11 amino acids. The V gene's germline CDR1 is WSHSY and CDR2 SAAADI. V lost 6 bases, J lost 7 bases, and 10 bases lay in between. Here the CDR3 reads CASRAYGEQYF. CDR3 DNA sequence: TGCGCCAGCAGAGCATACGGGGAGCAGTACTTC.

This clone was seen a single time. The chain uses TRBV6-1 and TRBJ2-7, with 7 bases that match TRBD2. This CDR3 is built from 15 residues. V lost 3 bases and J lost 3; bases outside the gene matches: 8. CDR1 and CDR2 (germline): MNHNS, SASEGT. The CDR3 region is CASSEALAEIYEQYF. CDR3 nucleotide sequence: TGTGCCAGCAGTGAGGCTCTAGCGGAGATCTACGAGCAGTACTTC.

Details on this clone: Other DNA sequences in this sample translate to the same CDR3. The chain employs TRBV6-5 and TRBJ1-1, with D uncertain. Germline V CDR1 and CDR2: MNHEY, SVGAGI. CDR3 size: 14 residues. The V end lost 2 bases, the J end lost 1 base, and 8 bases lay between the germline ends. This CDR3 reads CASSYVEGNTEAFF. The DNA of the CDR3 is TGTGCCAGCAGTTACGTGGAGGGGAACACTGAAGCTTTCTTT.

The gene calls are TRBV10-3 and TRBJ2-7; D not resolved. Trimming pared 10 bases from V and 4 bases from J, leaving 17 bases between. CDR3 length: 13 residues. From germline, CDR1 is ENHRY and CDR2 SYGVKD. CDR3: CATESPSGYEQYF. The CDR3 bases are TGTGCCACCGAGAGTCCTTCCGGGTACGAGCAGTACTTC.

Remarks on this clone: Other DNA sequences in the same sample also yield this CDR3. The chain's CDR3 is CASSIANTGELFF. The CDR3 DNA reads as TGTGCCAGTAGTATCGCGAACACCGGGGAGCTGTTTTTT. This rearrangement joins TRBV19 to TRBJ2-2, with D uncertain. Germline assignment: CDR1 LNHDA and CDR2 SQIVND (reference sequence). This CDR3 is built from 13 residues. Trimming removed 3 bases at V and 0 bases at J, with 2 bases between.

This chain links TRBV19 with TRBJ2-7; tentatively, D is TRBD2 (5 bases). CDR1 LNHDA and CDR2 SQIVND come from the germline V gene (reference sequence). The ends were cut back, 4 bases at V and 2 bases at J, with 15 bases in the middle. The CDR3 length is 15 residues. The CDR3 nucleotides are TGTGCCAGTAGTAGGCCCCGGGCGGGTCCCTACGAGCAGTACTTC. This gives the protein CASSRPRAGPYEQYF.

This clone was recorded only once. The chain joins TRBV28 to TRBJ2-7, with 10 bases matching TRBD1. Germline assignment: CDR1 MDHEN and CDR2 SYDVKM. This CDR3 contains 16 residues. The V segment lost 4 bases and the J segment 3 bases; nucleotides outside the gene matches: 9. CDR3 sequence: CASSYMGGTGDYEQYF. CDR3 sequence (DNA): TGTGCCAGCAGTTATATGGGGGGGACAGGGGACTACGAGCAGTACTTC.

This rearrangement joins TRBV28 to TRBJ2-4, with 10 nucleotides matching TRBD1. The germline V gene encodes CDR1 MDHEN and CDR2 SYDVKM. The CDR3 length is 15 residues. Losses at the gene ends were 4 bases for V and 4 bases for J; bases not matched to a gene: 4. Here the CDR3 reads CASSSPGQGKNIQYF. In DNA, the CDR3 is TGTGCCAGCAGTTCGCCGGGACAGGGGAAAAACATTCAGTACTTC.

The chain uses TRBV10-3 and TRBJ2-7, with D possibly TRBD1 on 6 matching bases. Trimming removed 0 bases at V and 2 bases at J, with 8 bases between. This CDR3 has 14 amino acids. Germline V gene lookup returns CDR1 ENHRY and CDR2 SYGVKD. The CDR3 loop is CAISESTGTYEQYF. The CDR3 coding sequence is TGTGCCATCAGTGAGTCTACAGGGACCTACGAGCAGTACTTC.